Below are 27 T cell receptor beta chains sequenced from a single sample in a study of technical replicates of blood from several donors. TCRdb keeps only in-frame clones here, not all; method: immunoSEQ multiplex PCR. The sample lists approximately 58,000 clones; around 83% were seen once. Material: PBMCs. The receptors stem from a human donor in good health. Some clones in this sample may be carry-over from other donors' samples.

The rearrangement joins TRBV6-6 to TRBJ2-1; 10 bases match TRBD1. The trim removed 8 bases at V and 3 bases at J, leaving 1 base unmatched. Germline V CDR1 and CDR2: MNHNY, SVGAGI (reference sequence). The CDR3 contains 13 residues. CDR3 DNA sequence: TGTGCCAGCCGGGACAGGGGCTACAATGAGCAGTTCTTC. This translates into CASRDRGYNEQFF.

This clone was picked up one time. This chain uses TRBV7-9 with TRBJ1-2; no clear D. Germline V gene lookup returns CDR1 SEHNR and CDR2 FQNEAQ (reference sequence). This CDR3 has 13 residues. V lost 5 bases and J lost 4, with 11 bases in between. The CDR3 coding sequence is TGTGCCAGCAGCGCAGGATATTTCTATGGCTACACCTTC. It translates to CASSAGYFYGYTF.

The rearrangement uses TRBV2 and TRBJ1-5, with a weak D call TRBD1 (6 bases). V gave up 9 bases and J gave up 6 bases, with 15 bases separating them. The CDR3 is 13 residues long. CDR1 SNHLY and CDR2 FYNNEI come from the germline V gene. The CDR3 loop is CASQQGRGQPQHF. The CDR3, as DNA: TGTGCCAGTCAGCAGGGGAGGGGTCAGCCCCAGCATTTT.

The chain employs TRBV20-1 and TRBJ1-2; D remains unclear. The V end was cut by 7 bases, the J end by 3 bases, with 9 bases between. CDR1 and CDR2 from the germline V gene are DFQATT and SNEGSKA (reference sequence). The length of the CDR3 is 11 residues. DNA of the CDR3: TGCAGTGTCCCTCGGGACTATGGCTACACCTTC. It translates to CSVPRDYGYTF.

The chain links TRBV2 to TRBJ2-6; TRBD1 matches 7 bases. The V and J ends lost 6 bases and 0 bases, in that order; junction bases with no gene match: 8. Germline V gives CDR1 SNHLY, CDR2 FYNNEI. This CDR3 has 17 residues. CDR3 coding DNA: TGTGCCAGCAGGACCCAGACAGGGCACTCTGGGGCCAACGTCCTGACTTTC. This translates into CASRTQTGHSGANVLTF.

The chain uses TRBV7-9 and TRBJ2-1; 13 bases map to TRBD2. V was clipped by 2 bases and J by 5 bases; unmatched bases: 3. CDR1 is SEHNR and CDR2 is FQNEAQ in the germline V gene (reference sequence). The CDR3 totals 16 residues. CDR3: CASSLPTSGGNNEQFF. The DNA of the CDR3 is TGTGCCAGCAGCTTACCGACTAGCGGGGGGAACAATGAGCAGTTCTTC.

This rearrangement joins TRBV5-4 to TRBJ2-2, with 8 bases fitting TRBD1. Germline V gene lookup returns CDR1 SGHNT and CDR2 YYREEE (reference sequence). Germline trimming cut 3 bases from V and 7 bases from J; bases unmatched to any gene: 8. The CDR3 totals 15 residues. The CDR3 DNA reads TGTGCCAGCAGCTCAGACAGGGGAGTGGGCGGGGAGCTGTTTTTT. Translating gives CASSSDRGVGGELFF.

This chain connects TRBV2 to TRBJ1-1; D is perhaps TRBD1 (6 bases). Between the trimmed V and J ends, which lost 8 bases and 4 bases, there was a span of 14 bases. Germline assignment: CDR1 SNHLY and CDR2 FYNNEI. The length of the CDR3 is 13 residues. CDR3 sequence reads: CASSNRVGTEAFF. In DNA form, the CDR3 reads TGTGCCAGCTCCAACAGGGTTGGCACTGAAGCTTTCTTT.

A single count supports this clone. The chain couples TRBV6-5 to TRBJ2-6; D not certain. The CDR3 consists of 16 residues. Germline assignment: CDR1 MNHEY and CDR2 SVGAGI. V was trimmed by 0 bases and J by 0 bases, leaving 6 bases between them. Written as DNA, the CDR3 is TGTGCCAGCAGTTACTCTTGGAGCTCTGGGGCCAACGTCCTGACTTTC. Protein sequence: CASSYSWSSGANVLTF.

CDR3 in amino acids: CASSPGRGVSYEQYF. DNA of the CDR3: TGTGCCAGCAGCCCGGGGCGGGGGGTCTCCTACGAGCAGTACTTC. The chain combines TRBV5-4 with TRBJ2-7, with 8 nucleotides matching TRBD2. The CDR3 loop spans 15 amino acids. The V gene end was trimmed by 4 bases and the J gene end by 0 bases; junction bases not matched to a gene: 6. Germline CDR1 and CDR2: SGHNT and YYREEE (reference sequence).

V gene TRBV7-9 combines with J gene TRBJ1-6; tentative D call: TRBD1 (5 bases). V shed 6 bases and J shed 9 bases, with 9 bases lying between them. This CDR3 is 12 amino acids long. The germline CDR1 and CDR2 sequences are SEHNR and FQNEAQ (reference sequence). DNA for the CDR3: TGTGCCAGCAGTAGGGGTGGTTCACCCCTCCACTTT. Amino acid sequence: CASSRGGSPLHF.

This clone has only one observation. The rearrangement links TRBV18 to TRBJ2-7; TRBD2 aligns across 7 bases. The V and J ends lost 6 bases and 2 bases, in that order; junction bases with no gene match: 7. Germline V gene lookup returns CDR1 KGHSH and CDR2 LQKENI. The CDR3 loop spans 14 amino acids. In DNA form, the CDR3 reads TGTGCCAGCTCCAACGGGGGGTCCCCCTACGAGCAGTACTTC. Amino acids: CASSNGGSPYEQYF. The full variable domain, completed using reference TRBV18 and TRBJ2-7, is NAGVMQNPRHLVRRRGQEARLRCSPMKGHSHVYWYRQLPEEGLKFMVYLQKENIIDESGMPKERFSAEFPKEGPSILRIQQVVRGDSAAYFCASSNGGSPYEQYFGPGTRLTVT.

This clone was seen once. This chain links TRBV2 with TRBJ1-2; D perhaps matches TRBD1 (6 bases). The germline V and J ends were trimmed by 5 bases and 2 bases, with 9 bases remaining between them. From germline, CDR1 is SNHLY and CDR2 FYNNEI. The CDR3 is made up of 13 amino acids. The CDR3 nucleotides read TGTGCCAGCAGTCGGGACACCAACTATGGCTACACCTTC. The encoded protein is CASSRDTNYGYTF.

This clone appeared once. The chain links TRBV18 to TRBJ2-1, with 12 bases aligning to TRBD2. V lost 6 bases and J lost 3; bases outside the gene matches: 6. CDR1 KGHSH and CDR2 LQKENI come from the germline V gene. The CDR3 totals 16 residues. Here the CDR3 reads CASSRGTSGFYNEQFF. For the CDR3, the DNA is TGTGCCAGCTCGCGAGGGACTAGCGGGTTCTACAATGAGCAGTTCTTC.

For the CDR3, the DNA is TGTGCCAGCGCCCCGGGGGGGATCAGCACAGATACGCAGTATTTT. This sequence encodes CASAPGGISTDTQYF. This chain joins TRBV7-2 and TRBJ2-3, with 8 bases lining up with TRBD2. The CDR3 spans 15 residues. V lost 8 bases to trimming and J lost 0 bases; unmatched junction nucleotides: 7. Germline V lookup: CDR1 SGHTA, CDR2 FQGNSA.

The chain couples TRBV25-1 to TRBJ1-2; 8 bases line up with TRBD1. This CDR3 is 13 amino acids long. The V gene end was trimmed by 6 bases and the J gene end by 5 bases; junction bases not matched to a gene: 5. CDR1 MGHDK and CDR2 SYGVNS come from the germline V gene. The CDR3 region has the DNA TGTGCCAGCAGGGCGGACAGGGTGTATGGCTACACCTTC. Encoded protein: CASRADRVYGYTF.

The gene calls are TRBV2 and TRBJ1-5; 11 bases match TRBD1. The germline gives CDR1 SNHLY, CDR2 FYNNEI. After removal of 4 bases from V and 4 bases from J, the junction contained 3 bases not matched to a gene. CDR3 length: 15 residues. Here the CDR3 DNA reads TGTGCCAGCAGTGCCGGGACAGGGGGAAATCAGCCCCAGCATTTT. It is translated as CASSAGTGGNQPQHF. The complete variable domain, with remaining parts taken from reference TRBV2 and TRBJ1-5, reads EPEVTQTPSHQVTQMGQEVILRCVPISNHLYFYWYRQILGQKVEFLVSFYNNEISEKSEIFDDQFSVERPDGSNFTLKIRSTKLEDSAMYFCASSAGTGGNQPQHFGDGTRLSIL.

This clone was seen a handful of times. The CDR3 DNA reads as TGTGCCAGCAGCCCGGCAGGCAGGGCGGATGAAGCTTTCTTT. This translates into CASSPAGRADEAFF. The V and J genes are TRBV7-2 and TRBJ1-1, with D possibly matching TRBD1 (5 bases). V lost 5 bases and J 7 bases, leaving 17 bases between the germline ends. CDR1 is SGHTA, CDR2 FQGNSA, per germline. This CDR3 contains 14 residues.

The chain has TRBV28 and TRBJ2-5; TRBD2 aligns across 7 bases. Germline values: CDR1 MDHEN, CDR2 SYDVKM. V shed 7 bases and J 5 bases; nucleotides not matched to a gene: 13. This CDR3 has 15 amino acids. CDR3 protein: CASTAGDGSGETQYF. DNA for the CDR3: TGTGCCAGCACGGCGGGAGATGGCAGTGGCGAGACCCAGTACTTC.

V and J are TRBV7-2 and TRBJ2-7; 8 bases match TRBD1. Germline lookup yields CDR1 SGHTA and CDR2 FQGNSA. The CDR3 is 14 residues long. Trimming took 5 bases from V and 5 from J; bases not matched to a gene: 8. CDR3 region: CASSQYGQGHEQYF. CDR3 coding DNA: TGTGCCAGCAGCCAATACGGACAGGGCCACGAGCAGTACTTC.

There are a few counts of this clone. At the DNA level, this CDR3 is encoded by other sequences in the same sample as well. The CDR3 DNA is TGTGCCTGGAGTGGGCTAGCGGGAGGAGAGACCCAGTACTTC. It yields the protein CAWSGLAGGETQYF. This chain links TRBV30 with TRBJ2-5; 11 nucleotides align to TRBD2. Trimming took 1 base from V and 4 from J; bases not matched to a gene: 2. Germline CDR1 GTSNPN, CDR2 SVGIG (reference sequence). The CDR3 runs to 14 residues.

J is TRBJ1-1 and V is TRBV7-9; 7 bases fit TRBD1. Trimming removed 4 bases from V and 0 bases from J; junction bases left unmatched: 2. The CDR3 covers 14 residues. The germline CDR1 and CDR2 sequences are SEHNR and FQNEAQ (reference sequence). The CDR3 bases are TGTGCCAGCAGCTGGGGACAGTTGAACACTGAAGCTTTCTTT. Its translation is CASSWGQLNTEAFF.

CDR3 sequence: CASSSDLYGYTF. DNA for the CDR3: TGTGCCAGCAGTTCGGACTTATATGGCTACACCTTC. V gene TRBV2 combines with J gene TRBJ1-2; no clear D. This CDR3 has 12 residues. V gave up 5 bases and J gave up 5 bases, with 9 bases separating them. Germline V gene sequence: CDR1 SNHLY, CDR2 FYNNEI. Full variable domain (remainder filled in from reference TRBV2 and TRBJ1-2): EPEVTQTPSHQVTQMGQEVILRCVPISNHLYFYWYRQILGQKVEFLVSFYNNEISEKSEIFDDQFSVERPDGSNFTLKIRSTKLEDSAMYFCASSSDLYGYTFGSGTRLTVV.

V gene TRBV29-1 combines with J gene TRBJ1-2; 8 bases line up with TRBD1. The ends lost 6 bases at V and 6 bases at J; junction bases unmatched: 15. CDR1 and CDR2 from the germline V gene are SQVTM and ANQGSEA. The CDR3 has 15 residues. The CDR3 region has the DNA TGCAGCGTCCCGGGACAGGACCTCCCAGGTCATGGCTACACCTTC. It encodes CSVPGQDLPGHGYTF.

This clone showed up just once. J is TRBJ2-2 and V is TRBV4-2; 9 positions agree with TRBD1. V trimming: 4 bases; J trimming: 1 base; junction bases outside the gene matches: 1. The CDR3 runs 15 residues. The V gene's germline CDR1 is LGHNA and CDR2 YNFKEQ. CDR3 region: CASSPTGGNTGELFF. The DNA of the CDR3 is TGTGCCAGCAGCCCGACAGGGGGGAACACCGGGGAGCTGTTTTTT.

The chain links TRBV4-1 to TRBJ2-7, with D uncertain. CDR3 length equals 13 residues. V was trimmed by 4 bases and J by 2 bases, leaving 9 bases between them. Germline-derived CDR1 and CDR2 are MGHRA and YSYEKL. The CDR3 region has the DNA TGCGCCAGCAGCCTGGGCACCACCTACGAGCAGTACTTC. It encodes CASSLGTTYEQYF.

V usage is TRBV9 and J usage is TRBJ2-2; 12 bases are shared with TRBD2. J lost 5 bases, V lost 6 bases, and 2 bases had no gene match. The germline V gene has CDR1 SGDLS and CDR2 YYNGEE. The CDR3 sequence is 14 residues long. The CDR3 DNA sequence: TGTGCCAGCAAAGGGACTAGCGGGACCGGGGAGCTGTTTTTT. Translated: CASKGTSGTGELFF.